This T cell receptor beta chain was observed in a study of control samples from healthy donors and cancer patients. The data were produced by immunoSEQ multiplex PCR, yet TCRdb's version contains in-frame clones alone and is incomplete. The data show 70,000 or so clones, approximately 84% seen once. The CDR3 consists of 13 residues. In germline, CDR1 is MNHEY, CDR2 SMNVEV (reference sequence). V was cut by 6 bases and J by 4 bases, with 11 bases left in between. The chain employs TRBV27 and TRBJ2-3; either TRBD1 or TRBD2 may supply D (5 bases each). This TCR was recovered from a man aged 50-59 years in good health. The specimen sequenced was blood. The CDR3 DNA is TGTGCCAGCAGCTCATTGGGGGCAGATACGCAGTATTTT. Protein sequence: CASSSLGADTQYF.